This T cell receptor (beta chain) emerged from a study of shared T cell receptors in the human thymus. The protocol was immunoSEQ multiplex PCR, while the TCRdb copy is restricted to in-frame clones and leaves out a portion. This table has about 380,000 clones, around 93% appearing once. Germline CDR1 and CDR2: SGHTA and FQGNSA. CDR3 size: 16 residues. J lost 2 bases, V lost 5 bases, and 8 bases had no gene match. Specimen: thymocytes. The chain combines TRBV7-2 with TRBJ1-5; 8 nucleotides align to TRBD1. This sequence originates from a human donor. The DNA of the CDR3 is TGTGCCAGCAGCCAACCCGCGACAGGGGGCAATCAGCCCCAGCATTTT. This gives the protein CASSQPATGGNQPQHF.